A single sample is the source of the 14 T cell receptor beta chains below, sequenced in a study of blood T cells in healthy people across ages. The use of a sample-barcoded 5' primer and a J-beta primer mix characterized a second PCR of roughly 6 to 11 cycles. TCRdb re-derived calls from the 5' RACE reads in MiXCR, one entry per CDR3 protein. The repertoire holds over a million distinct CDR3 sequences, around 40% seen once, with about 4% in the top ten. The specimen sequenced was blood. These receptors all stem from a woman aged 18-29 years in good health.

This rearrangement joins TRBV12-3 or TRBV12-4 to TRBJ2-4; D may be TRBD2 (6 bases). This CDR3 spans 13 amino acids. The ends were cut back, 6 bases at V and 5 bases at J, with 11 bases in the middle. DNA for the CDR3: TGTGCCAGCAGGGGGACTGGGGAAAACATTCAGTACTTC. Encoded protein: CASRGTGENIQYF.

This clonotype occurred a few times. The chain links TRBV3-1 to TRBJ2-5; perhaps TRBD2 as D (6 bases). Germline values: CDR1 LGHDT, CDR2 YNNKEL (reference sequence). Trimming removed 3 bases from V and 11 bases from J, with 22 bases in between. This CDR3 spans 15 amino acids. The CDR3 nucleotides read TGTGCCAGCAGCCATAACCGGGGGAGTTACAATGAGCAGTACTTC. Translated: CASSHNRGSYNEQYF.

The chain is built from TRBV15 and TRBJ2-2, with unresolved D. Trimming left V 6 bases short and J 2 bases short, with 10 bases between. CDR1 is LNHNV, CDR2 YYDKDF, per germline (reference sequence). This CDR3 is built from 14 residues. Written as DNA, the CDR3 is TGTGCCACCAGTTATAGGTCAAACACCGGGGAGCTGTTTTTT. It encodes CATSYRSNTGELFF.

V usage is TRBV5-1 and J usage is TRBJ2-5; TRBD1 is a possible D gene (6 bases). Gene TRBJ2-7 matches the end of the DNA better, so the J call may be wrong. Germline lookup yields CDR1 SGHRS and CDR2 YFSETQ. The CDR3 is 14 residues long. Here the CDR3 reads CASSTGQIGYEQYF. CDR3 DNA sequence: TGCGCCAGCAGCACCGGACAGATTGGTTACGAGCAGTACTTC.

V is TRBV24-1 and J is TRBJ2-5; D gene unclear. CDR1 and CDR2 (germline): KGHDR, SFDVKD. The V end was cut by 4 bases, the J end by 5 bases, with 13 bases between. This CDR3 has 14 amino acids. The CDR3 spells CATSDRGSVETQYF. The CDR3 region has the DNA TGTGCCACCAGTGACCGAGGAAGTGTTGAGACCCAGTACTTC.

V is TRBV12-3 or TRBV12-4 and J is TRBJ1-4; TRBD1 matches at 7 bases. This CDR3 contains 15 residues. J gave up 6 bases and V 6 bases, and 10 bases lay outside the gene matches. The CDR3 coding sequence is TGTGCCAGCAGGTCAGAAGTACAGGGGTATGAAAAACTGTTTTTT. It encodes CASRSEVQGYEKLFF.

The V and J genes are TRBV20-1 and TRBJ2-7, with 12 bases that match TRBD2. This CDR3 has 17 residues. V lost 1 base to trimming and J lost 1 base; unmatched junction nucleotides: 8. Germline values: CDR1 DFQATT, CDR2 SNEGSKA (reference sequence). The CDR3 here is CSARVGSGTSGSYEQYF. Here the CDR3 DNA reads TGCAGTGCTAGAGTGGGGTCCGGGACTAGCGGGTCCTACGAGCAGTACTTC.

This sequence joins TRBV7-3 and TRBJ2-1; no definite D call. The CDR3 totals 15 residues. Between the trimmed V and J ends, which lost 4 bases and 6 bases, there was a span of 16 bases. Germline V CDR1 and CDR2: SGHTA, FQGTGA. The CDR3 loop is CASSSSRRMINEQFF. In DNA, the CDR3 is TGTGCCAGCAGCTCATCTAGAAGGATGATCAATGAGCAGTTCTTC.

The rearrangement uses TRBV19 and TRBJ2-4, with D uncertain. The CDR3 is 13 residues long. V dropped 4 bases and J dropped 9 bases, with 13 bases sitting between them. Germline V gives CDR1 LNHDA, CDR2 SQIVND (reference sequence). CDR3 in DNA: TGTGCCAGTAGTAACACGACCGTGGGCATTCAGTACTTC. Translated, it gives CASSNTTVGIQYF. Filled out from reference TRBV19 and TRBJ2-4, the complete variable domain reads DGGITQSPKYLFRKEGQNVTLSCEQNLNHDAMYWYRQDPGQGLRLIYYSQIVNDFQKGDIAEGYSVSREKKESFPLTVTSAQKNPTAFYLCASSNTTVGIQYFGAGTRLSVL.

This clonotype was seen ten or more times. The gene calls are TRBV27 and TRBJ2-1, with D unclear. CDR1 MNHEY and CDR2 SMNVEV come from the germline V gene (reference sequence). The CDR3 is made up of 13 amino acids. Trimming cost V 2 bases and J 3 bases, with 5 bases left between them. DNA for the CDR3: TGTGCCAGCAGTTTAGCGGACTACAATGAGCAGTTCTTC. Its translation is CASSLADYNEQFF.

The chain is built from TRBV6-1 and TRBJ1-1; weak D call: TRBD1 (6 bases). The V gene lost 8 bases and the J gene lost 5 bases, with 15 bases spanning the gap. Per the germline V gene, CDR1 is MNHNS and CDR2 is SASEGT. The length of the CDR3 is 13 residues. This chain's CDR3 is CASPVQGGTEAFF. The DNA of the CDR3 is TGTGCCAGCCCAGTACAGGGCGGAACTGAAGCTTTCTTT.

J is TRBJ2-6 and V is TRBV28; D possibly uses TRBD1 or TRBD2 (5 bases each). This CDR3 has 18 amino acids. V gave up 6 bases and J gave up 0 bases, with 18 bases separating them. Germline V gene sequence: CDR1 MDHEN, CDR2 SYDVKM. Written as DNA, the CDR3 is TGTGCCAGCAGGAGGGACCCCACTATGACCTCTGGGGCCAACGTCCTGACTTTC. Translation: CASRRDPTMTSGANVLTF. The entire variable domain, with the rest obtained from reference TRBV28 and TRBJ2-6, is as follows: DVKVTQSSRYLVKRTGEKVFLECVQDMDHENMFWYRQDPGLGLRLIYFSYDVKMKEKGDIPEGYSVSREKKERFSLILESASTNQTSMYLCASRRDPTMTSGANVLTFGAGSRLTVL.

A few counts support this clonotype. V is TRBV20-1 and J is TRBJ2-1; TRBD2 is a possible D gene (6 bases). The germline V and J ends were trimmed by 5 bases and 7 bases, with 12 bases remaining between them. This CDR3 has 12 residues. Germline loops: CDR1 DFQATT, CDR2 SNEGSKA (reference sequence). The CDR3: CSARGDENEQFF. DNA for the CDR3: TGCAGTGCTCGCGGGGATGAGAATGAGCAGTTCTTC.

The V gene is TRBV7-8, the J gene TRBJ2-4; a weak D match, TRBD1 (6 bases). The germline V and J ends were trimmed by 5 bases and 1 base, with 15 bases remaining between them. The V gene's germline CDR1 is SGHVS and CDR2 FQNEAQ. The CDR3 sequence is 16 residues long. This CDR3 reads CASSPGQNRAKNIQYF. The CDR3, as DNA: TGTGCCAGCAGCCCTGGACAGAATCGGGCCAAAAACATTCAGTACTTC.